What follows are 8 T cell receptor beta chains derived from one specimen sequenced in a study of cytomegalovirus exposure and HLA in healthy donors. 60 Vbeta and 13 Jbeta primers were used in PCR. Some clones are missing from TCRdb's copy, which holds only in-frame ones; the method was immunoSEQ multiplex PCR. The table shows 150,000 to 200,000 clones, with approximately 84% occurring only once. Source material: PBMCs. Every receptor here comes from a male donor in good health and CMV-seropositive.

The V call is TRBV27, the J call TRBJ1-1; D gene ambiguous. Trimming removed 2 bases from V and 4 bases from J, with 14 bases in between. Germline V lookup: CDR1 MNHEY, CDR2 SMNVEV (reference sequence). The CDR3 runs 15 residues. Here the CDR3 reads CASSLISRRATEAFF. The CDR3 DNA sequence: TGTGCCAGCAGTTTAATTTCACGGAGGGCCACTGAAGCTTTCTTT.

This sequence joins TRBV5-5 and TRBJ2-7, with D perhaps TRBD2 (5 bases). CDR1 and CDR2 from the germline V gene are SGHKS and YYEKEE (reference sequence). The V gene lost 4 bases and the J gene lost 3 bases, with 14 bases spanning the gap. The CDR3 extends over 14 amino acids. In DNA, the CDR3 is TGTGCCAGCAGCGCGCGGACTGTGGGCTACGAGCAGTACTTC. Translating gives CASSARTVGYEQYF.

CDR3 amino acids: CASSLQGDWTGELFF. The CDR3 DNA follows: TGTGCCAGCAGCTTGCAGGGGGATTGGACCGGGGAGCTGTTTTTT. V is TRBV5-4 and J is TRBJ2-2, with 7 bases aligning to TRBD1. CDR3 size: 15 residues. V dropped 1 base and J dropped 5; count of bases not matched to a gene: 5. The germline V gene has CDR1 SGHNT and CDR2 YYREEE (reference sequence). Full variable domain (outside the CDR3, taken from reference TRBV5-4 and TRBJ2-2): ETGVTQSPTHLIKTRGQQVTLRCSSQSGHNTVSWYQQALGQGPQFIFQYYREEENGRGNFPPRFSGLQFPNYSSELNVNALELDDSALYLCASSLQGDWTGELFFGEGSRLTVL.

In nucleotides, the CDR3 is TGCGCCAGCAGCACCACTAGCGGGGAGGGCGGGACCCAGTACTTC. Its translation is CASSTTSGEGGTQYF. The chain uses TRBV5-1 and TRBJ2-5; 10 bases agree with TRBD2. Germline V gene sequence: CDR1 SGHRS, CDR2 YFSETQ. V gave up 4 bases and J gave up 7 bases; unmatched junction bases: 10. The CDR3 extends over 15 amino acids.

The chain uses TRBV11-1 and TRBJ2-7, with D uncertain. Trimming took 5 bases from V and 2 from J, leaving 10 bases between them. This CDR3 region has 13 residues. Germline V gene lookup returns CDR1 SGHAT and CDR2 FQDESV (reference sequence). The DNA for the CDR3 is TGTGCCAGCAGCGCCACTCGCACCTACGAGCAGTACTTC. Residues: CASSATRTYEQYF.

CDR3 sequence: CASSSGLAGGVDTQYF. In DNA, the CDR3 is TGTGCCAGCAGTTCGGGACTAGCGGGAGGGGTGGATACGCAGTATTTT. V usage is TRBV27 and J usage is TRBJ2-3; 16 bases match TRBD2. Per germline, CDR1 MNHEY and CDR2 SMNVEV (reference sequence). The CDR3 totals 16 residues. Trimming cost V 4 bases and J 6 bases; bases outside gene matches: 4.

With regard to this clone: The junction departs from the called germline gene at one end, perhaps through a read error. The chain joins TRBV7-9 to TRBJ2-1; no firm D call. The CDR3 has 11 residues. CDR1 SEHNR and CDR2 FQNEAQ come from the germline V gene (reference sequence). For the CDR3, the DNA is TGTGCCAGCAGCTCCGACAATGAGCAGTTCTTC. The encoded protein is CASSSDNEQFF.

Only one count was recorded for this clone. The V call is TRBV19, the J call TRBJ2-7; tentative D call: TRBD2 (5 bases). Germline V CDR1 and CDR2: LNHDA, SQIVND (reference sequence). V shed 6 bases and J shed 6 bases, with 9 bases lying between them. This CDR3 has 11 residues. CDR3 protein: CASRGRGEQYF. The CDR3 DNA reads as TGTGCCAGTAGAGGGAGAGGCGAGCAGTACTTC.